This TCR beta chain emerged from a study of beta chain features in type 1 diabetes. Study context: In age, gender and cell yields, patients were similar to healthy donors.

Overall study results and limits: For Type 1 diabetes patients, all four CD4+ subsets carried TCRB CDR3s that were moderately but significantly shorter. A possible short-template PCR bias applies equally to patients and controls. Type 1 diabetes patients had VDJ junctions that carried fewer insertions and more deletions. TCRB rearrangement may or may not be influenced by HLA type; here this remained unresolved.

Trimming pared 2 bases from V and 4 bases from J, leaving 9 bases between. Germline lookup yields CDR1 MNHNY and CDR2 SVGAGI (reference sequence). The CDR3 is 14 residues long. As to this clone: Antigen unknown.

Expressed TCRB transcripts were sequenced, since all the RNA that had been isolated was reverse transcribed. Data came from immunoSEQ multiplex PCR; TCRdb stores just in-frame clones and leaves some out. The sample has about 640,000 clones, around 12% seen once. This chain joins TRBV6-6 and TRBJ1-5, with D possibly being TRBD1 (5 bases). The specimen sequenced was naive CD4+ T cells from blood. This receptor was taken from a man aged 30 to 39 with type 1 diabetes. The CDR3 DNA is TGTGCCAGCAGTTACGTGGGGGGGAATCAGCCCCAGCATTTT. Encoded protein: CASSYVGGNQPQHF.